These T cell receptor beta chains were read from a single sample in a study of blood T cell repertoires in COVID-19. Clones were sequenced by immunoSEQ multiplex PCR, and TCRdb holds only the in-frame ones, with some missing. Found here are about 180,000 clones, about 82% of them singletons; the top ten hold around 8.6%. The sample comprised PBMCs or T cells enriched from blood (not recorded which). These receptors all stem from a woman in her 30s who had recovered from COVID-19. CDR3s include the opening cysteine and the closing phenylalanine or tryptophan. A D gene is named only where the DNA matches it firmly. Size is omitted from some rows. Given values are once, few, many or a class for expanded clones.

V	size	D	J	DNA	CDR3
TRBV27	-	-	TRBJ2-2	TGTGCCAGCAGTTTAACCAGGGGAGCCGGGGAGCTGTTTTTT	CASSLTRGAGELFF
TRBV5-1	-	TRBD1	TRBJ2-7	TGCGCCAGCAGCTTAGATGTCGACAGGGTAGGCGAGCAGTACTTC	CASSLDVDRVGEQYF
TRBV7-9	once	TRBD2	TRBJ2-7	TGTGCCAGCAGCCCTGTTCTAGCGGGAGCCTACGAGCAGTACTTC	CASSPVLAGAYEQYF
TRBV28	-	-	TRBJ2-7	TGTGCCAGCAGTTTCAACGTTGGCAGGGGAAGCGAGCAGTACTTC	CASSFNVGRGSEQYF
TRBV5-1	-	-	TRBJ2-7	TGCGCCAGCAGACCCGGGGAGTCTTCCTACGAGCAGTACTTC	CASRPGESSYEQYF
TRBV6-5	few	-	TRBJ1-6	TGTGCCAGCAGTTACGAGTGGGGGGGAGGAGGCTCACCCCTCCACTTT	CASSYEWGGGGSPLHF
TRBV9	-	-	TRBJ2-7	TGTGCCAGCAGCGTCGGGCGGGACGGCTACGAGCAGTACTTC	CASSVGRDGYEQYF
TRBV11-2	-	TRBD2	TRBJ2-7	TGTGCCAGCAGCAAGGACGGGAGGGCGGGGTACGAGCAGTACTTC	CASSKDGRAGYEQYF
TRBV28	-	-	TRBJ2-3	TGTGCCAGCACCGCGACAGATACGCAGTATTTT	CASTATDTQYF
TRBV7-2	-	TRBD2	TRBJ2-1	TGTGCCAGCAGCTTAGGCGGGAGGGCCGGGCATGAGCAGTTCTTC	CASSLGGRAGHEQFF
TRBV5-8	-	-	TRBJ1-2	TGTGCCAGCAGCAATATGGGGCAGAACTATGGCTACACCTTC	CASSNMGQNYGYTF
TRBV27	once	-	TRBJ2-2	TGTGCCAGCAGTTTATTAGCGGATCCCACCGGGGAGCTGTTTTTT	CASSLLADPTGELFF
TRBV28	-	TRBD1	TRBJ1-1	TGTGCCAGTTTACTATCGGGACAGGGCAGATACACTGAAGCTTTCTTT	CASLLSGQGRYTEAFF
TRBV29-1	-	TRBD2	TRBJ2-1	TGCAGCGTCCGACTAGCGGGGAGCTCCTACAATGAGCAGTTCTTC	CSVRLAGSSYNEQFF
TRBV18	few	-	TRBJ2-7	TGTGCCAGCTCACCAGTCAGTACTACCTACGAGCAGTACTTC	CASSPVSTTYEQYF
TRBV19	-	-	TRBJ1-1	TGTGCCAGTAGTATCCCGGGGGAAACTGAAGCTTTCTTT	CASSIPGETEAFF
TRBV7-9	-	TRBD1	TRBJ1-1	TGTGCCAGCAGCCCCGCAGGGGGCCTCACTGAAGCTTTCTTT	CASSPAGGLTEAFF
TRBV5-1	once	TRBD1	TRBJ2-3	TGCGCCAGCAGCACCCGACAGGGGAGCACAGATACGCAGTATTTT	CASSTRQGSTDTQYF
TRBV28	once	-	TRBJ1-5	TGTGCCAGCAGTATAACAGGGAAGGAGCAGCCCCAGCATTTT	CASSITGKEQPQHF
TRBV9	-	TRBD1	TRBJ2-5	TGTGCCAGCAGCGCCGGGGACAGAGGTCAAGAGACCCAGTACTTC	CASSAGDRGQETQYF
TRBV3-1/TRBV3-2	-	-	TRBJ1-2	TGTGCCAGCAGCCAAGATGCGGGAGTTACTGCGATCTATGGCTACACCTTC	CASSQDAGVTAIYGYTF
TRBV28	-	TRBD1	TRBJ1-4	TGTGCCAGCAGTTTTTCCCCCCTTGACAGGGTAAGGGCCAATGAAAAACTGTTTTTT	CASSFSPLDRVRANEKLFF
TRBV4-1	-	-	TRBJ2-1	TGCGCCAGCAGCCAATTCTTAGACAATGAGCAGTTCTTC	CASSQFLDNEQFF
TRBV7-9	-	-	TRBJ2-4	TGTGCCAGCAGCGACCCGAACGGGTCCAAAAACATTCAGTACTTC	CASSDPNGSKNIQYF
TRBV7-9	once	TRBD2	TRBJ2-1	TGTGCCAGCAGCTTAGGATCAGCGGGAGGGCAGAATGAGCAGTTCTTC	CASSLGSAGGQNEQFF
TRBV6-1	medium-sized	-	TRBJ1-5	TGTGCCAGCAGTGATTCGACAGAGCCGGGGCCCCAGCATTTT	CASSDSTEPGPQHF
TRBV10-1	-	TRBD1	TRBJ2-1	TGCGCCACCCCGTTGGGGACAGGGAAATTCCTGGTAGGTTACAATGAGCAGTTCTTC	CATPLGTGKFLVGYNEQFF
TRBV7-8	-	-	TRBJ1-4	TGTGCCAGCAGCTTAGACCCAGGTGAAAAACTGTTTTTT	CASSLDPGEKLFF
TRBV19	-	-	TRBJ1-3	TGTGCCAGTACCACCCCGGCGGGGGATTGGAACACCATATATTTT	CASTTPAGDWNTIYF
TRBV19	-	TRBD2	TRBJ2-1	TGTGCCAGTAGCCCATTTGCGGGAGATTTGCCTGAGCAGTTCTTC	CASSPFAGDLPEQFF
TRBV7-8	-	-	TRBJ2-1	TGTGCCAGCAGCTCATACAGATTCAGCTCCTACAATGAGCAGTTCTTC	CASSSYRFSSYNEQFF
TRBV7-3	-	-	TRBJ2-3	TGTGCCAGCAGCTTAAATGGCGGCAGCACAGATACGCAGTATTTT	CASSLNGGSTDTQYF
TRBV5-5	-	TRBD1	TRBJ2-7	TGTGCCAGCAGCCTCCAACAGGGGGCATACGAGCAGTACTTC	CASSLQQGAYEQYF
TRBV2	few	-	TRBJ2-5	TGTGCCAGCAGCTGGACTGGCGGTCCCCAGTACTTC	CASSWTGGPQYF
TRBV10-3	-	-	TRBJ2-4	TGTGCCATCAGTGACGGTAGCGGAGAAAACATTCAGTACTTC	CAISDGSGENIQYF
TRBV7-8	-	TRBD1	TRBJ1-5	TGTGCCAGCAGCGTTGATACAGGGGGCGGTCGTCAGCCCCAGCATTTT	CASSVDTGGGRQPQHF
TRBV5-1	-	TRBD1	TRBJ1-2	TGCGCCAGCAGTTACCCCCGGGACAGATTCGATGGCTACACCTTC	CASSYPRDRFDGYTF
TRBV2	-	TRBD1	TRBJ2-7	TGTGCCAGCAAAGAGGGGCCAGGGGGCCTCTACGAGCAGTACTTC	CASKEGPGGLYEQYF
TRBV7-9	-	TRBD1	TRBJ2-1	TGTGCCAGCAGCTTTTTGGACAGGGACAATGAGCAGTTCTTC	CASSFLDRDNEQFF
TRBV5-1	few	-	TRBJ2-7	TGCGCCAGCAGCTTGGACCAGGCCTCCTACGAGCAGTACTTC	CASSLDQASYEQYF
TRBV5-1	-	TRBD2	TRBJ2-3	TGCGCCAGCAGCTTCGTGGGACTAGCGGCCGCGCCGACAGATACGCAGTATTTT	CASSFVGLAAAPTDTQYF
TRBV27	-	-	TRBJ1-1	TGTGCCAGCAGTCGGACAGCCAGAGCGACTGAAGCTTTCTTT	CASSRTARATEAFF
TRBV5-1	-	-	TRBJ2-1	TGCGCCAGCAGCCCGGGCTACAATGAGCAGTTCTTC	CASSPGYNEQFF
TRBV27	few	TRBD1	TRBJ1-2	TGTGCCAGCAGTTTCGACAGGGCCCCCTATGGCTACACCTTC	CASSFDRAPYGYTF
TRBV27	-	-	TRBJ2-3	TGTGCCAGCATCCGAGGGACAGATACGCAGTATTTT	CASIRGTDTQYF
TRBV5-4	-	TRBD2	TRBJ2-3	TGTGCCAGCGGGGGGGTAGCGGCCAGCACAGATACGCAGTATTTT	CASGGVAASTDTQYF
TRBV27	-	TRBD2	TRBJ2-1	TGTGCCAGCAGTTTTGGGCTAGCGGGAGGCAATGAGCAGTTCTTC	CASSFGLAGGNEQFF
TRBV5-1	-	-	TRBJ2-7	TGCGCCAGCAGCAAAAGGGACTTTACCTACGAGCAGTACTTC	CASSKRDFTYEQYF
TRBV29-1	-	TRBD1	TRBJ2-3	TGCAGCGTCTCAGGGGGCGCCGGGAACACAGATACGCAGTATTTT	CSVSGGAGNTDTQYF
TRBV6-4	-	TRBD2	TRBJ2-1	TGTGCCAGCAGTGCCTTTGCGCTAGCGGGAGGGGAGCAGTTCTTC	CASSAFALAGGEQFF
TRBV4-2	-	TRBD2	TRBJ2-1	TGTGCCAGCAGCCCTGTGGGAGGGCCAGGAAATGAGCAGTTCTTC	CASSPVGGPGNEQFF
TRBV19	-	TRBD1	TRBJ2-7	TGTGCCAGTAGTATAGTGACGGCCAGGGGGAGCTCCTACGAGCAGTACTTC	CASSIVTARGSSYEQYF
TRBV4-1	-	-	TRBJ2-3	TGCGCCAGCAGCCAGACCGGGGGTCTTAGCACAGATACGCAGTATTTT	CASSQTGGLSTDTQYF
TRBV19	-	TRBD2	TRBJ2-1	TGTGCCAGTAGTCCCGAAGCGGGAGGGACTTCTAGCTCCTACAATGAGCAGTTCTTC	CASSPEAGGTSSSYNEQFF
TRBV10-3	-	TRBD1	TRBJ1-1	TGTGCCATCAGCAGACAGGGAAACACTGAAGCTTTCTTT	CAISRQGNTEAFF